This is a list of T cell receptor beta chains from one sample in a study of blood T cells in healthy people across ages. TCRdb reprocessed the 5' RACE reads via MiXCR and lists one record per CDR3 protein. Among about 1.4 million distinct CDR3 sequences listed, approximately 63% were seen once. Sequencing used blood. Receptors originate from a man aged 18 to 29 in good health. Both conserved end residues are part of each CDR3. The D gene is left open where the match is weak. Size is omitted from some rows. Given values are once, few, many or a class for expanded clones.

TRBV10-3	TRBD2	TRBJ2-2	.	CAISERSGGADGELFF	TGTGCCATCAGTGAAAGGAGCGGGGGGGCCGACGGGGAGCTGTTTTTT
TRBV9	.	TRBJ2-3	few	CASTPRGSNPDTQYF	TGTGCCAGCACCCCTCGAGGATCGAATCCAGATACGCAGTATTTT
TRBV4-2	.	TRBJ2-1	.	CASSQDGETQFF	TGTGCCAGCAGCCAAGATGGAGAGACCCAGTTCTTC
TRBV9	TRBD2	TRBJ2-7	.	CASSEGLAGGWNEQYF	TGTGCCAGCAGCGAGGGACTAGCGGGAGGTTGGAACGAGCAGTACTTC
TRBV20-1	.	TRBJ2-7	.	CSARGRQVYEQYF	TGCAGTGCTAGAGGCAGGCAGGTCTACGAGCAGTACTTC
TRBV2	.	TRBJ2-4	.	CASSTRGGLAKNIQYF	TGTGCCAGCAGCACCAGGGGAGGCCTAGCCAAAAACATTCAGTACTTC
TRBV20-1	TRBD2	TRBJ2-7	.	CSALNRLAASYEQYF	TGCAGTGCTCTTAATAGACTAGCGGCCTCCTACGAGCAGTACTTC
TRBV28	.	TRBJ2-4	few	CASSSMFRDTNAKNIQYF	TGTGCCAGCAGTTCCATGTTCCGGGACACTAACGCCAAAAACATTCAGTACTTC
TRBV20-1	.	TRBJ2-1	.	CSAPRGYNEQFF	TGCAGTGCTCCCCGGGGGTACAATGAGCAGTTCTTC
TRBV10-3	TRBD2	TRBJ2-5	.	CAISGTSGEETQYF	TGTGCCATCAGTGGGACTAGCGGGGAAGAGACCCAGTACTTC
TRBV29-1	.	TRBJ2-1	.	CSGNTGLGEQFF	TGCAGCGGCAACACAGGTCTGGGTGAGCAGTTCTTC
TRBV20-1	.	TRBJ2-5	.	CSANRKLAFGEQYF	TGCAGTGCTAACCGAAAATTGGCTTTTGGGGAGCAGTACTTC
TRBV29-1	.	TRBJ2-7	.	CSVWGSSSYEQYF	TGCAGCGTTTGGGGTTCATCCTCCTACGAGCAGTACTTC
TRBV28	.	TRBJ2-3	.	CASSLERGAVVGTDTQYF	TGTGCCAGCAGTTTAGAACGGGGGGCAGTTGTGGGTACAGATACGCAGTATTTT
TRBV7-6	TRBD1	TRBJ1-6	.	CANDRGRGSPLHF	TGTGCCAACGACAGGGGGCGCGGTTCACCCCTCCACTTT
TRBV6-6	TRBD1	TRBJ2-7	once	CATSNRGRGDEQYF	TGTGCCACTTCAAACAGGGGGCGAGGGGACGAGCAGTACTTC
TRBV4-2	.	TRBJ1-2	.	CASSQDRDTFYGYTF	TGTGCCAGCAGCCAAGACCGGGACACATTCTATGGCTACACCTTC
TRBV6-1	.	TRBJ1-1	.	CASSEVLVNTEAFF	TGTGCCAGCAGTGAAGTCCTAGTGAACACTGAAGCTTTCTTT
TRBV30	TRBD1	TRBJ1-2	.	CAWSLPGQGGYTF	TGTGCCTGGTCACTACCGGGACAGGGGGGCTACACCTTC
TRBV5-1	.	TRBJ2-7	.	CASFRTNYEQYF	TGCGCCAGCTTTAGGACAAACTACGAGCAGTACTTC
TRBV6-2/TRBV6-3	.	TRBJ1-2	.	CASSYPGGGPRGYTF	TGTGCCAGCAGTTACCCCGGAGGGGGGCCTCGAGGCTACACCTTC
TRBV11-2	.	TRBJ2-7	.	CASSLLRGEGDEQYF	TGTGCCAGCAGCTTATTGCGAGGTGAAGGTGACGAGCAGTACTTC
TRBV20-1	TRBD2	TRBJ2-5	.	CSARNLAGGRQTQYF	TGCAGTGCCAGAAACTTAGCGGGAGGGCGTCAGACCCAGTACTTC
TRBV4-2	TRBD2	TRBJ2-7	.	CASSQDQLAGNEQYF	TGTGCCAGCAGCCAAGATCAACTAGCGGGGAACGAGCAGTACTTC
TRBV27	TRBD2	TRBJ2-7	.	CASSIAGGPPRAYEQYF	TGTGCCAGCAGTATAGCGGGGGGTCCCCCCCGGGCCTACGAGCAGTACTTC
TRBV7-6	.	TRBJ2-5	.	CASSQTTLVYF	TGTGCCAGCAGCCAGACCACTCTGGTGTACTTC
TRBV11-2	.	TRBJ2-3	.	CASSLSLGAVTDTQYF	TGTGCCAGCAGCTTAAGTCTGGGGGCGGTCACAGATACGCAGTATTTT
TRBV3-1	TRBD1	TRBJ2-1	once	CASSRPQGIKMNEQFF	TGTGCCAGCAGCCGGCCACAGGGGATCAAAATGAATGAGCAGTTCTTC
TRBV4-1	.	TRBJ2-7	.	CASSQDRLGRPYEQYF	TGCGCCAGCAGCCAAGATCGGTTAGGGAGGCCCTACGAGCAGTACTTC
TRBV3-1	TRBD1	TRBJ1-2	.	CASSRTTGGPYGYTF	TGTGCCAGCAGCCGCACGACAGGGGGTCCATATGGCTACACCTTC
TRBV27	.	TRBJ2-7	many	CASSLRVSYEQYF	TGTGCCAGCAGTTTAAGGGTTTCCTACGAGCAGTACTTC
TRBV4-2	.	TRBJ2-7	.	CARSQGVGAEQYF	TGTGCCCGCAGCCAAGGGGTAGGGGCCGAGCAGTACTTC
TRBV6-6	.	TRBJ1-5	.	CASSTFRGASNQPQHF	TGTGCCAGCAGCACCTTCCGTGGGGCTAGCAATCAGCCCCAGCATTTT
TRBV3-1	TRBD2	TRBJ2-5	.	CASSLTGTSAGETQYF	TGTGCCAGCAGCCTCACCGGGACTAGTGCGGGCGAGACCCAGTACTTC
TRBV12-3/TRBV12-4	TRBD2	TRBJ2-3	.	CASRVERGLNTDTQYF	TGTGCCAGCAGAGTGGAGCGGGGCTTAAACACAGATACGCAGTATTTT
TRBV20-1	.	TRBJ2-1	few	CSARDLGGWQFF	TGCAGTGCTAGAGATCTTGGTGGATGGCAGTTCTTC
TRBV10-3	.	TRBJ2-3	.	CAIRLVQAAPQYF	TGTGCCATCAGGCTAGTACAGGCCGCTCCGCAGTATTTT
TRBV7-2	.	TRBJ2-7	few	CASSPLFREQYF	TGTGCCAGCAGCCCCCTGTTTAGGGAGCAGTACTTC
TRBV3-1	TRBD2	TRBJ2-5	.	CATAAGGRETQYF	TGTGCCACCGCTGCGGGGGGGCGAGAGACCCAGTACTTC
TRBV7-2	.	TRBJ1-6	once	CASSQAGGGHSPLHF	TGTGCCAGCAGCCAGGCGGGGGGGGGTCATTCACCCCTCCACTTT
TRBV29-1	.	TRBJ2-7	few	CSVTDSAYEQYF	TGCAGCGTGACGGACAGTGCCTACGAGCAGTACTTC
TRBV6-5	TRBD1	TRBJ1-4	.	CASSYLWGTGGEKLFF	TGTGCCAGTAGTTACTTGTGGGGGACAGGAGGTGAAAAACTGTTTTTT
TRBV12-3/TRBV12-4	TRBD2	TRBJ2-5	.	CASSKAASGGANEQYF	TGTGCCAGCTCGAAGGCGGCTAGCGGGGGAGCAAATGAGCAGTACTTC